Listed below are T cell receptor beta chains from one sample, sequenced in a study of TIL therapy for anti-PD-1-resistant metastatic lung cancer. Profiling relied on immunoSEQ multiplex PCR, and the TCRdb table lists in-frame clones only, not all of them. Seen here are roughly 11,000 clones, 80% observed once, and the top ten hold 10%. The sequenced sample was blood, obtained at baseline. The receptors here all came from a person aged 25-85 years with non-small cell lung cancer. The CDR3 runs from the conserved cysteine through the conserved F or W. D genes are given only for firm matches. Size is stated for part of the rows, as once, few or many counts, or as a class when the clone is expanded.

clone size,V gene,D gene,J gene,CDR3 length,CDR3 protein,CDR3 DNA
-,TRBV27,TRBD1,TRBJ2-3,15,CASSKGQDGTDTQYF,TGTGCCAGCTCAAAGGGACAGGATGGCACAGATACGCAGTATTTT
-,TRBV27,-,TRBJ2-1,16,CASSLAGLGPENEQFF,TGTGCCAGCAGTTTGGCGGGGCTGGGGCCGGAAAATGAGCAGTTCTTC
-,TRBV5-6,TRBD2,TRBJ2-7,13,CASSRDYSYEQYF,TGTGCCAGCAGCCGGGACTACTCCTACGAGCAGTACTTC
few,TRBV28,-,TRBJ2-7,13,CASSQQPVYEQYF,TGTGCCAGCAGTCAGCAGCCTGTCTACGAGCAGTACTTC
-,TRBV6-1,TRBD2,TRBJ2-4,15,CASSEASSGRNIQYF,TGTGCCAGCAGTGAAGCGTCTAGCGGGAGGAACATTCAGTACTTC
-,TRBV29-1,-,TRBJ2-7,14,CSAQDGAAGYEQYF,TGCAGCGCTCAGGACGGGGCGGCAGGCTACGAGCAGTACTTC
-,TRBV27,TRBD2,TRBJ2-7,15,CASSIDGLAGYEQYF,TGTGCCAGCAGCATCGACGGACTAGCGGGATACGAGCAGTACTTC
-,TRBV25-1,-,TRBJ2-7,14,CASSEPGSLPEQYF,TGTGCCAGCAGTGAACCAGGGAGCCTCCCCGAGCAGTACTTC
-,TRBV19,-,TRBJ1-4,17,CASSTQGRSATNEKLFF,TGTGCCAGTAGTACCCAAGGTCGTTCAGCAACTAATGAAAAACTGTTTTTT
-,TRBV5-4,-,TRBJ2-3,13,CASSRESTDTQYF,TGTGCCAGCAGCCGAGAAAGCACAGATACGCAGTATTTT
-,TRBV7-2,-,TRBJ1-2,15,CASSPTGGASYGYTF,TGTGCCAGCAGCCCAACGGGGGGCGCGAGCTATGGCTACACCTTC
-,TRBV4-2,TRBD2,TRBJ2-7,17,CASSQDWGLAGDSEQYF,TGTGCCAGCAGCCAAGATTGGGGGCTAGCGGGAGACTCCGAGCAGTACTTC
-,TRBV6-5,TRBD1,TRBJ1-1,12,CASRDRALVAFF,TGTGCCAGCCGGGACAGGGCTTTAGTAGCTTTCTTT
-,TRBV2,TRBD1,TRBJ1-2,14,CASGTGTSNYGYTF,TGTGCCAGCGGGACAGGGACCTCTAACTATGGCTACACCTTC
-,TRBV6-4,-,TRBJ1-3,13,CASSESPGNTIYF,TGTGCCAGCAGTGAGAGCCCCGGAAACACCATATATTTT
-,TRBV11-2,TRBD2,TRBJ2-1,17,CASSLTPGLAGPNEQFF,TGTGCCAGCAGTCTGACCCCCGGACTAGCGGGACCAAATGAGCAGTTCTTC
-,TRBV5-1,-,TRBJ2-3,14,CASSLGGYTDTQYF,TGCGCCAGCAGCTTGGGTGGATACACAGATACGCAGTATTTT
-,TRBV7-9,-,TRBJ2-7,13,CASSTGLNYEQYF,TGTGCCAGCAGCACGGGACTCAACTACGAGCAGTACTTC
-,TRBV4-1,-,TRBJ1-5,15,CASSQGVLSNQPQHF,TGCGCCAGCAGCCAGGGAGTATTAAGCAATCAGCCCCAGCATTTT
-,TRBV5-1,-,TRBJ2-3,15,CASSLGELGTDTQYF,TGCGCCAGCAGCTTGGGGGAGCTGGGCACAGATACGCAGTATTTT